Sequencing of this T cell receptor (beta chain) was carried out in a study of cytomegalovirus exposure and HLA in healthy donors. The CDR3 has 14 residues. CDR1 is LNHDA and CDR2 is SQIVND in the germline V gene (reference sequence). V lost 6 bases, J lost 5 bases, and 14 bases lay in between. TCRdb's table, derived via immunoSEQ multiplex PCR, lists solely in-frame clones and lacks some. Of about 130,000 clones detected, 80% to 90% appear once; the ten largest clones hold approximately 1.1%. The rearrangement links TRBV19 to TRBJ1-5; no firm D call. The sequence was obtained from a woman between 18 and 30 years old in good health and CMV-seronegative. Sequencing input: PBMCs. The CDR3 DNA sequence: TGTGCCAGTAGAGCGGTGAACCTAGATCAGCCCCAGCATTTT. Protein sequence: CASRAVNLDQPQHF. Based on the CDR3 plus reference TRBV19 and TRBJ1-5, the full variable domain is DGGITQSPKYLFRKEGQNVTLSCEQNLNHDAMYWYRQDPGQGLRLIYYSQIVNDFQKGDIAEGYSVSREKKESFPLTVTSAQKNPTAFYLCASRAVNLDQPQHFGDGTRLSIL.